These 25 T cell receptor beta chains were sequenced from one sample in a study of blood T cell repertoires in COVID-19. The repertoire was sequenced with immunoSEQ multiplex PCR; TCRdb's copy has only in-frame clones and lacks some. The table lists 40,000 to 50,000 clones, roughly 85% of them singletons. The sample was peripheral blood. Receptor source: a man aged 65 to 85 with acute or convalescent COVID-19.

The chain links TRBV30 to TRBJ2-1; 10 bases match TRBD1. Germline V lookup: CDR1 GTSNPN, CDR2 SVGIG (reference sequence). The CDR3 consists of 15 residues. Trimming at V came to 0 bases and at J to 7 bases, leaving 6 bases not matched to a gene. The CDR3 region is CAWSVGTGALNEQFF. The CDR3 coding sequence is TGTGCCTGGAGTGTAGGGACAGGGGCCTTGAATGAGCAGTTCTTC.

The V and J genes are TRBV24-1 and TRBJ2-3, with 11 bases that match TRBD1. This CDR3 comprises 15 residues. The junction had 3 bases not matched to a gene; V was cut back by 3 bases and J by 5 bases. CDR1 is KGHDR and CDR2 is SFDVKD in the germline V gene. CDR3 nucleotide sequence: TGTGCCACCAGTGATGGGACAGGGGGAGTAGATACGCAGTATTTT. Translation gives CATSDGTGGVDTQYF.

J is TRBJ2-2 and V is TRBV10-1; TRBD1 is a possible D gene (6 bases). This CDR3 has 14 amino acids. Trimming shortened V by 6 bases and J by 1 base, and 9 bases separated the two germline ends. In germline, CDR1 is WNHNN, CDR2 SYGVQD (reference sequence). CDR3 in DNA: TGCGCCAGCAGGGAGGACAGGAACACCGGGGAGCTGTTTTTT. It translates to CASREDRNTGELFF.

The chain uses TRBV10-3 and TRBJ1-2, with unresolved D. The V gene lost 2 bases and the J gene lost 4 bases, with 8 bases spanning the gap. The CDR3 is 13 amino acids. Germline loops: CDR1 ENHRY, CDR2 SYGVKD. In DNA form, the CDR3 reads TGTGCCATCAGTGAGCAGGCCCCCTATGGCTACACCTTC. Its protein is CAISEQAPYGYTF.

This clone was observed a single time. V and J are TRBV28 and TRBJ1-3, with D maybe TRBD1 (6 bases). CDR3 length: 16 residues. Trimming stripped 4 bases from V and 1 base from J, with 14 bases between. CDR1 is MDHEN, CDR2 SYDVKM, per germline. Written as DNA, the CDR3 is TGTGCCAGCAGTTCTAACGACCAGGGGTCTGGAAACACCATATATTTT. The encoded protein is CASSSNDQGSGNTIYF.

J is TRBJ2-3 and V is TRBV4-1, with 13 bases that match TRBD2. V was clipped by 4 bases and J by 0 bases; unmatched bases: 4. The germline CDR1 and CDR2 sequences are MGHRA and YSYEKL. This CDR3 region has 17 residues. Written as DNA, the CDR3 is TGCGCCAGCAGCCGCCGACTAGCGGGGGGCAGCACAGATACGCAGTATTTT. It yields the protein CASSRRLAGGSTDTQYF.

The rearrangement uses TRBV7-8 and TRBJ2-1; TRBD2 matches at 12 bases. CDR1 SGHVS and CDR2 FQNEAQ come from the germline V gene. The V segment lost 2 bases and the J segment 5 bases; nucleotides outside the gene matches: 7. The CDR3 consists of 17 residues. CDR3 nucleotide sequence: TGTGCCAGCAGCTTAAGGGTCCGGACTAGCGGGGACAATGAGCAGTTCTTC. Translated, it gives CASSLRVRTSGDNEQFF.

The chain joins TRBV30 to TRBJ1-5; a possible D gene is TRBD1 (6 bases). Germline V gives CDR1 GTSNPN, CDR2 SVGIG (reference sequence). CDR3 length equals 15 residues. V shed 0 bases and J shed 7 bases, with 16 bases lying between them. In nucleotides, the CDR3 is TGTGCCTGGAGTGTAACACGGCACCAGGGGCAGCCCCAGCATTTT. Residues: CAWSVTRHQGQPQHF.

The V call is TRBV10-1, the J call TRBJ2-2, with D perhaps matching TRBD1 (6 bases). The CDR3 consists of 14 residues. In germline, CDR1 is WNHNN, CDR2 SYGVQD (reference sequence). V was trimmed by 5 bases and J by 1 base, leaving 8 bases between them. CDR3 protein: CASSTTGNTGELFF. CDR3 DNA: TGCGCCAGCAGTACGACAGGGAACACCGGGGAGCTGTTTTTT.

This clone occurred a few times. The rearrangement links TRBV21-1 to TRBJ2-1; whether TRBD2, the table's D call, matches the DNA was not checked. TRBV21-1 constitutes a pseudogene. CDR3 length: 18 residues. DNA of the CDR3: TGTGCCAGCAGACGAGGACTAGCGGGAGGGCCCGAGGGCAATGAGCAGTTCTTC. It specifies CASRRGLAGGPEGNEQFF.

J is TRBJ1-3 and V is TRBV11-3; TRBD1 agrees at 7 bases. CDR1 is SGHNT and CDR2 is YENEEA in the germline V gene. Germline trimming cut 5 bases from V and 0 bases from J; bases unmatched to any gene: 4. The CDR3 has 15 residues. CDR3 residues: CASSPGDSSGNTIYF. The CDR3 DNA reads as TGTGCCAGCAGCCCAGGGGACAGCTCTGGAAACACCATATATTTT.

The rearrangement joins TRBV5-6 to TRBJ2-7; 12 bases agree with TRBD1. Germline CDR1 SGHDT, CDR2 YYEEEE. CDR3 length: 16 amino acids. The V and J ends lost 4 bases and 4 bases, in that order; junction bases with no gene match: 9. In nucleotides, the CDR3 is TGTGCCAGCAGCCGACTTCCGGGACAGGGGGCTTACGAGCAGTACTTC. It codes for CASSRLPGQGAYEQYF.

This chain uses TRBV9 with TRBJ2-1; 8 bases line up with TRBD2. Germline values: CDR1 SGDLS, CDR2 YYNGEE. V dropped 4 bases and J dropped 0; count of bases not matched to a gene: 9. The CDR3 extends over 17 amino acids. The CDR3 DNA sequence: TGTGCCAGCAGCCATGACATTGCGGGGGGCTCCTACAATGAGCAGTTCTTC. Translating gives CASSHDIAGGSYNEQFF.

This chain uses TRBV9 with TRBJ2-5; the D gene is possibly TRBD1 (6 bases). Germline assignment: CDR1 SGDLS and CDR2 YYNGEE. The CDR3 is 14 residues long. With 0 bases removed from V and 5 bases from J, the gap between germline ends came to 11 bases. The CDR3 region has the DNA TGTGCCAGCAGCGTAGGGACAGTCAAGGAGACCCAGTACTTC. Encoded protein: CASSVGTVKETQYF.

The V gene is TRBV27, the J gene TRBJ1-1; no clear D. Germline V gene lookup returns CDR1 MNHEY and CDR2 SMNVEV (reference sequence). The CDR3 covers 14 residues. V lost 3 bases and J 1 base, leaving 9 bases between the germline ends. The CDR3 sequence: CASSFERGNTEAFF. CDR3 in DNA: TGTGCCAGCAGTTTCGAACGGGGGAACACTGAAGCTTTCTTT.

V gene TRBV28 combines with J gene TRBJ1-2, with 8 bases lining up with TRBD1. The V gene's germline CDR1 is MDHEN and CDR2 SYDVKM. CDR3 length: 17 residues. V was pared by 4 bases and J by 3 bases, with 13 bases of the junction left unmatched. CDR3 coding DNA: TGTGCCAGCAGTTCGAGGGGAAACAGGGGGGGGTACTATGGCTACACCTTC. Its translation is CASSSRGNRGGYYGYTF.

The CDR3, as DNA: TGTGCCAGCAGCCCCCGACTAGCGGAGTCTATCGGGGAGCTGTTTTTT. Translated, it gives CASSPRLAESIGELFF. The chain employs TRBV7-9 and TRBJ2-2, with TRBD2 identical over 9 bases. The germline V gene encodes CDR1 SEHNR and CDR2 FQNEAQ (reference sequence). The CDR3 has 16 amino acids. Trimming cost V 5 bases and J 7 bases; bases outside gene matches: 11. The variable domain in full, with the rest retrieved from reference TRBV7-9 and TRBJ2-2, is DTGVSQNPRHKITKRGQNVTFRCDPISEHNRLYWYRQTLGQGPEFLTYFQNEAQLEKSRLLSDRFSAERPKGSFSTLEIQRTEQGDSAMYLCASSPRLAESIGELFFGEGSRLTVL.

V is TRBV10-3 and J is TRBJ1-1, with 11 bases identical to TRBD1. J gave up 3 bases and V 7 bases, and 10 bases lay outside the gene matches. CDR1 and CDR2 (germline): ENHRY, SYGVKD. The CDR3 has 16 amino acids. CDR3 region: CAITAGQGASDTEAFF. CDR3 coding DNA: TGTGCCATCACCGCAGGACAGGGGGCGTCCGACACTGAAGCTTTCTTT.

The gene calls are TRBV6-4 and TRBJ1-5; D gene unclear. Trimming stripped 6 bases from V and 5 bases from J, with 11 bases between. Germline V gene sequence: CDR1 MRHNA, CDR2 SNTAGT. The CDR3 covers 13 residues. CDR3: CASSLDRDQPQHF. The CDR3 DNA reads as TGTGCCAGCAGCCTTGATAGAGATCAGCCCCAGCATTTT.

CDR3 sequence: CASSQGGFGNQPQHF. In DNA, the CDR3 is TGTGCCAGCAGCCAAGGAGGGTTCGGCAATCAGCCCCAGCATTTT. This chain uses TRBV3-1 (or the pseudogene TRBV3-2) with TRBJ1-5, with D unresolved. This CDR3 comprises 15 residues. CDR1 LGHDT and CDR2 YNNKEL come from the germline V gene (reference sequence). The germline V and J ends were trimmed by 1 base and 2 bases, with 9 bases remaining between them.

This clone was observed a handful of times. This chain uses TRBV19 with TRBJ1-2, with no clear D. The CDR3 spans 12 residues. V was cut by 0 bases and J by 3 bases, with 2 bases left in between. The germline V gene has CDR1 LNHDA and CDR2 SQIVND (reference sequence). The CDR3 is CASSIDDYGYTF. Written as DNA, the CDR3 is TGTGCCAGTAGTATAGACGACTATGGCTACACCTTC.

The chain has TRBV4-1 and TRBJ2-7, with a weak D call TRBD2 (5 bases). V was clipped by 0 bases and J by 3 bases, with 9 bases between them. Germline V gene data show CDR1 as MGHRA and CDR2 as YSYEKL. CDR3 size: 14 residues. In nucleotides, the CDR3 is TGCGCCAGCAGCCAAGACGACGGGGACTACGAGCAGTACTTC. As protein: CASSQDDGDYEQYF.

The CDR3: CASSPQGFYGYTF. The CDR3 DNA sequence: TGTGCCAGCAGTCCCCAGGGATTTTACGGCTACACCTTC. V usage is TRBV12-3 or TRBV12-4 and J usage is TRBJ1-2, with D possibly being TRBD1 (5 bases). CDR3 size: 13 residues. Trimming took 5 bases from V and 8 from J, leaving 15 bases between them.

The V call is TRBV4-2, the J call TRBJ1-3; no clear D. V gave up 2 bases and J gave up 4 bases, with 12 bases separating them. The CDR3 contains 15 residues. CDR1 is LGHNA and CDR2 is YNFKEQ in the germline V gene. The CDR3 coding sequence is TGTGCCAGCAGCCAACCTGGACTTATAGGAAACACCATATATTTT. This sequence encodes CASSQPGLIGNTIYF.

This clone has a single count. CDR3 residues: CASIKGASGRTDTQYF. The CDR3 nucleotides read TGTGCCAGCATAAAAGGGGCTAGCGGGAGGACAGATACGCAGTATTTT. The V call is TRBV7-9, the J call TRBJ2-3, with TRBD2 matching 11 bases. This CDR3 contains 16 residues. The germline CDR1 and CDR2 sequences are SEHNR and FQNEAQ (reference sequence). V was clipped by 7 bases and J by 3 bases; unmatched bases: 9.